Sequencing of this T cell receptor (beta chain) was carried out in a study of blood T cell repertoires in COVID-19. Study as a whole: The samples span acute and convalescent COVID-19 from the United States, Italy and Spain. PBMCs, B-cell-depleted T cells, or T cells were the source of the cDNA or gDNA that made up the material.

Per germline, CDR1 SNHLY and CDR2 FYNNEI. J was trimmed by 7 bases and V by 6 bases; bases with no gene match: 14. There are 15 residues in the CDR3. In the original workflow: Amplifying reference gene primers gave estimates of nucleated cell counts. Clones were read by immunoSEQ multiplex PCR, and TCRdb kept only the in-frame ones, dropping some. The V and J calls and clone size are taken from that table; D and trimming were inferred from the DNA. Of over 300,000 clones detected, 85% to 90% appear once; the ten largest clones hold around 7%. The chain couples TRBV2 to TRBJ1-1, with 7 positions matching TRBD1. This TCR derives from a man between 18 and 29 years old with active or convalescent COVID-19. Input material: peripheral blood. CDR3 sequence reads: CASSAWAGGAFEAFF. DNA of the CDR3: TGTGCCAGCAGCGCTTGGGCAGGGGGTGCATTTGAAGCTTTCTTT.